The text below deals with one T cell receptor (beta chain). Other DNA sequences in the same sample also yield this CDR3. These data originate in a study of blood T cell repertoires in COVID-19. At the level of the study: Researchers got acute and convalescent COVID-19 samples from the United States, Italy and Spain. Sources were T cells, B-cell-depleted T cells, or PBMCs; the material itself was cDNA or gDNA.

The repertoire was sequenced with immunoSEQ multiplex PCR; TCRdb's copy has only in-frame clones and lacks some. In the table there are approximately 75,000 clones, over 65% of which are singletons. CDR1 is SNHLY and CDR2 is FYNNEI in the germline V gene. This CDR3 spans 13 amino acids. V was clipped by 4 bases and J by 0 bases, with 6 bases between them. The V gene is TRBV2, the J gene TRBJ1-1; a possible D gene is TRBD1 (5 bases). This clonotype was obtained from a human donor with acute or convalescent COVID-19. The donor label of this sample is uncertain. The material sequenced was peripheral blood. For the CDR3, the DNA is TGTGCCAGCAGTGGACAGATGAACACTGAAGCTTTCTTT. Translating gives CASSGQMNTEAFF.